The 3 T cell receptor beta chains below all came from one sample that was sequenced in a study of T cell responses to AZD1222 COVID-19 vaccine (dated by TCRdb to the early 2020s). Libraries came from the immunoSEQ multiplex PCR assay. This is the immuneACCESS table as TCRdb keeps it, with only in-frame sequences that have V and J called. A part of the clones is gone; compared with another copy, unresolved V genes explain less than half, and the rest is unexplained. The sample has about 87,000 clones on record, nearly 90% of them singletons. The ten biggest clones cover 8.4% of the sample. What the time point label conveys for this sample: baseline before first vaccination. The sequences come from peripheral blood, collected on day 0 of AZD1222 vaccination. The receptor source for this set is an adult in good health.

The chain uses TRBV7-6 and TRBJ2-7, with TRBD1 as a possible D gene (5 bases). The CDR3 sequence is 13 residues long. CDR1 and CDR2 (germline): SGHVS, FNYEAQ. Between the trimmed V and J ends, which lost 5 bases and 0 bases, there was a span of 8 bases. The CDR3 spells CASSRQSSYEQYF. The CDR3 bases are TGTGCCAGCAGCCGACAGAGCTCCTACGAGCAGTACTTC.

The chain uses TRBV6-5 and TRBJ1-4; D unclear. From germline, CDR1 is MNHEY and CDR2 SVGAGI. The CDR3 loop spans 15 amino acids. Between the trimmed V and J ends, which lost 0 bases and 5 bases, there was a span of 10 bases. Written as DNA, the CDR3 is TGTGCCAGCAGTTACTCGAGGAGAGGGAATGAAAAACTGTTTTTT. This encodes CASSYSRRGNEKLFF.

The chain is built from TRBV2 and TRBJ2-1; D unclear. The V gene lost 4 bases and the J gene lost 4 bases, with 8 bases spanning the gap. CDR3 length: 13 residues. CDR1 and CDR2 (germline): SNHLY, FYNNEI. This CDR3 reads CASSVGAYNEQFF. The CDR3 region has the DNA TGTGCCAGCAGTGTAGGTGCGTACAATGAGCAGTTCTTC.